The sequence of this TCR beta chain was determined in a study of prognosis after radiotherapy for stage I lung cancer. Turning to the study itself: The period between April 2018 and January 2019 saw the enrollment of stage I non-small cell lung cancer patients. The study's findings and limits: Patients without metastases reportedly showed TRBV and TRBJ gene usage unlike that of patients with metastases. The authors did not determine whether the expanded TCR clones were tumor-specific.

V was pared by 5 bases and J by 5 bases, with 5 bases of the junction left unmatched. Germline V CDR1 and CDR2: SEHNR, FQNEAQ (reference sequence). The CDR3 covers 14 residues. Genomic DNA yielded TCR beta CDR3, amplified by two-round multiplex PCR. The use of primers specific to each TRBV and TRBJ gene characterized first-round PCR. TCRdb itself ran the multiplex PCR reads through MiXCR, one entry per CDR3 protein. The sample yields 20,000 to 25,000 distinct CDR3 sequences, about 40% seen once. Of note for this clonotype: What it binds is not known.

The clonotype was recovered from a donor at least 50 years old with non-small cell lung cancer. The chain links TRBV7-9 to TRBJ2-3; 9 bases map to TRBD2. Sequenced material: PBMCs, taken before or after stereotactic body radiation therapy (not recorded which). The CDR3 DNA reads as TGTGCCAGCAGCCCGGGACTAGCAATAGATACGCAGTATTTT. It yields the protein CASSPGLAIDTQYF.